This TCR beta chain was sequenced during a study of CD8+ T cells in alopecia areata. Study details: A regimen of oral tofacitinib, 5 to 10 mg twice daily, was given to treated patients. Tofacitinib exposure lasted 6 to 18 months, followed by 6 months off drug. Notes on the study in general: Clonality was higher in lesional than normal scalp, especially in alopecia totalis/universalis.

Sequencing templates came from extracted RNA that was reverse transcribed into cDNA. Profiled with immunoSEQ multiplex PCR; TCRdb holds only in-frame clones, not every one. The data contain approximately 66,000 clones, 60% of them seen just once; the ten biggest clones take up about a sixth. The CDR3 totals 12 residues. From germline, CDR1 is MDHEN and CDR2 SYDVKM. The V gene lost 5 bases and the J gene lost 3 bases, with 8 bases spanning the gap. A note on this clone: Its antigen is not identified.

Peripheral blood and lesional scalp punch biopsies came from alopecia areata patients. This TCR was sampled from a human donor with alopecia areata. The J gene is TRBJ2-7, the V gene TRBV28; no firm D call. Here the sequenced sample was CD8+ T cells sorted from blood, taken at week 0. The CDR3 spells CASSHSSYEQYF. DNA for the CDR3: TGTGCCAGCAGTCATTCTAGCTACGAGCAGTACTTC.